These 16 T cell receptor beta chains were all obtained from the same sample, sequenced in a study of vaccination effects on CD4 cells after COVID-19. Before sequencing took place, the ViraFEST assay used viral peptide pools to expand antigen-specific CD4+ T cells. Following 10 days of culture, CD4+ T cells were isolated. Each vaccine recipient was nucleocapsid antibody negative and had no prior SARS-CoV-2 infection. Measured with immunoSEQ multiplex PCR; TCRdb has only the in-frame clones, and not every one. The sample shows tens of thousands of clones, roughly two thirds of them seen only once. No antigen has been assigned to these receptors. The sequenced sample was CD4+ T cells from PBMCs cultured with HCoV-NL63 spike peptides, obtained before COVID-19 vaccination. These receptors all come from a human donor who received a COVID-19 vaccine.

The gene calls are TRBV28 and TRBJ2-3, with TRBD2 identical over 13 bases. The germline CDR1 and CDR2 sequences are MDHEN and SYDVKM. V shed 10 bases and J 3 bases; nucleotides not matched to a gene: 7. The CDR3 is 15 amino acids. The CDR3 loop is CATTSGGAGTDTQYF. The CDR3 DNA reads as TGTGCCACAACTAGCGGGGGGGCTGGGACAGATACGCAGTATTTT.

V is TRBV7-8 and J is TRBJ2-1; 16 bases fit TRBD2. CDR1 is SGHVS, CDR2 FQNEAQ, per germline. The junction had 6 bases not matched to a gene; V was cut back by 4 bases and J by 6 bases. There are 17 residues in the CDR3. This chain's CDR3 is CASSYQGLAGGFNEQFF. CDR3 bases: TGTGCCAGCAGCTACCAGGGACTAGCGGGAGGGTTCAATGAGCAGTTCTTC.

This chain uses TRBV5-4 with TRBJ1-1, with a weak D call TRBD1 (6 bases). The CDR3 consists of 14 residues. Germline lookup yields CDR1 SGHNT and CDR2 YYREEE (reference sequence). V shed 4 bases and J shed 5 bases, with 15 bases lying between them. The CDR3 DNA reads as TGTGCCAGCAGCGGTACAGGGCCGGGAACTGAAGCTTTCTTT. This gives the protein CASSGTGPGTEAFF.

This rearrangement joins TRBV4-1 to TRBJ1-2, with TRBD1 identical over 8 bases. The CDR3 has 16 residues. Germline CDR1 MGHRA, CDR2 YSYEKL. V lost 3 bases and J lost 0; bases outside the gene matches: 6. The CDR3 is CASSHPRGRTNYGYTF. The CDR3 coding sequence is TGCGCCAGCAGCCATCCCAGGGGGCGAACTAACTATGGCTACACCTTC.

The chain links TRBV10-1 to TRBJ2-1; a weak D match, TRBD2 (6 bases). V lost 6 bases to trimming and J lost 0 bases, with 15 bases between them. Per the germline V gene, CDR1 is WNHNN and CDR2 is SYGVQD (reference sequence). This CDR3 comprises 16 residues. The CDR3 bases are TGCGCCAGCAGCGACTTCGGGGGTAGCTCCTACAATGAGCAGTTCTTC. Translated, it gives CASSDFGGSSYNEQFF.

This clone occurred a few times. The CDR3 bases are TGTGCCAGTAGTCTCAGGGGAGGATTGGCAGATACGCAGTATTTT. It translates to CASSLRGGLADTQYF. The gene calls are TRBV19 and TRBJ2-3; D is perhaps TRBD1 or TRBD2 (6 bases each). Per the germline V gene, CDR1 is LNHDA and CDR2 is SQIVND (reference sequence). Trimming left V 5 bases short and J 4 bases short, with 16 bases between. The CDR3 contains 15 residues.

The gene calls are TRBV7-9 and TRBJ1-5; D might be TRBD1 (5 bases). Germline CDR1 SEHNR, CDR2 FQNEAQ (reference sequence). The germline V and J ends were trimmed by 1 base and 7 bases, with 11 bases remaining between them. The CDR3 runs to 14 residues. CDR3 sequence (DNA): TGTGCCAGCAGCTTAGATTTGGGGGTCCAGCCCCAGCATTTT. Translating gives CASSLDLGVQPQHF.

This clone was recorded only once. The chain combines TRBV25-1 with TRBJ1-3; D is undetermined. The germline CDR1 and CDR2 sequences are MGHDK and SYGVNS. The CDR3 length is 17 residues. V dropped 1 base and J dropped 0 bases, with 13 bases sitting between them. The chain's CDR3 is CASSESIGSLSGNTIYF. CDR3 nucleotides: TGTGCCAGCAGTGAATCGATCGGGTCTCTCTCTGGAAACACCATATATTTT.

The rearrangement joins TRBV27 to TRBJ2-7, with D possibly TRBD2 on 6 matching bases. Looked up from germline, CDR1 is MNHEY and CDR2 is SMNVEV (reference sequence). The CDR3 extends over 14 amino acids. V was pared by 5 bases and J by 9 bases, with 20 bases between. DNA for the CDR3: TGTGCCAGCAGTCCCGGCCTGGGCCGGGGGACGCAGTACTTC. It codes for CASSPGLGRGTQYF.

V usage is TRBV5-6 and J usage is TRBJ1-1; 7 nucleotides match TRBD1. The V and J ends lost 0 bases and 0 bases, in that order; junction bases with no gene match: 11. The CDR3 sequence is 18 residues long. In germline, CDR1 is SGHDT, CDR2 YYEEEE. As DNA, the CDR3 is TGTGCCAGCAGCTTGGTCGCCACAGGGGAACCGATGAACACTGAAGCTTTCTTT. Encoded protein: CASSLVATGEPMNTEAFF.

V is TRBV3-1 (or the pseudogene TRBV3-2) and J is TRBJ1-3; no definite D call. The germline CDR1 and CDR2 sequences are LGHDT and YNNKEL (reference sequence). The length of the CDR3 is 14 residues. Trimming shortened V by 5 bases and J by 1 base, and 9 bases separated the two germline ends. In nucleotides, the CDR3 is TGTGCCAGCAGCGGAAGGTGGTCTGGAAACACCATATATTTT. It is translated as CASSGRWSGNTIYF.

Points on this clone: The germline gene is not matched at one end of the junction; a read error may be the cause. The rearrangement links TRBV30 to TRBJ2-7; D possibly matches TRBD1 or TRBD2 (5 bases each). This CDR3 has 11 residues. Germline CDR1 is GTSNPN and CDR2 is SVGIG (reference sequence). The CDR3 coding sequence is TGTGCCTGGAGTGTACGGGGCACTCATTTCTTC. Translated: CAWSVRGTHFF.

By share, this clone counts as large. This chain connects TRBV7-8 to TRBJ2-2; TRBD1 aligns across 11 bases. The V gene end was trimmed by 5 bases and the J gene end by 6 bases; junction bases not matched to a gene: 8. Germline V gene lookup returns CDR1 SGHVS and CDR2 FQNEAQ. The CDR3 runs 16 residues. CDR3 sequence reads: CASSARDRGLAGELFF. The CDR3 DNA reads as TGTGCCAGCAGCGCCCGGGACAGGGGGTTGGCCGGGGAGCTGTTTTTT. Looking up the rest from reference TRBV7-8 and TRBJ2-2 gives the full variable domain: GAGVSQSPRYKVAKRGQDVALRCDPISGHVSLFWYQQALGQGPEFLTYFQNEAQLDKSGLPSDRFFAERPEGSVSTLKIQRTQQEDSAVYLCASSARDRGLAGELFFGEGSRLTVL.

The chain couples TRBV19 to TRBJ1-5; TRBD1 might be the D (5 bases). CDR3 size: 13 residues. Trimming removed 6 bases from V and 5 bases from J, with 11 bases in between. Germline CDR1 and CDR2: LNHDA and SQIVND (reference sequence). CDR3 sequence reads: CASSIDSYQPQHF. The DNA for the CDR3 is TGTGCCAGTAGCATCGACAGTTATCAGCCCCAGCATTTT. Looking up the rest from reference TRBV19 and TRBJ1-5 gives the full variable domain: DGGITQSPKYLFRKEGQNVTLSCEQNLNHDAMYWYRQDPGQGLRLIYYSQIVNDFQKGDIAEGYSVSREKKESFPLTVTSAQKNPTAFYLCASSIDSYQPQHFGDGTRLSIL.

The gene calls are TRBV9 and TRBJ2-3, with D perhaps matching TRBD2 (5 bases). The CDR3 covers 16 residues. Germline assignment: CDR1 SGDLS and CDR2 YYNGEE. V was clipped by 3 bases and J by 1 base, with 15 bases between them. CDR3 in amino acids: CASSESPGRGTDTQYF. CDR3 DNA: TGTGCCAGCAGCGAGTCCCCCGGGCGGGGCACAGATACGCAGTATTTT.

The V and J genes are TRBV24-1 and TRBJ2-1, with 13 bases that match TRBD2. CDR1 KGHDR and CDR2 SFDVKD come from the germline V gene. V gave up 2 bases and J gave up 6 bases; unmatched junction bases: 3. CDR3 size: 16 residues. CDR3 sequence: CATSDSLAGGVNEQFF. In DNA form, the CDR3 reads TGTGCCACCAGTGATTCACTAGCGGGAGGGGTCAATGAGCAGTTCTTC.